This TCR beta chain comes out of a study of neurological immune-mediated disorders. The CDR3 covers 16 residues. Germline V lookup: CDR1 SGHRS, CDR2 YFSETQ. V was cut by 4 bases and J by 2 bases, with 17 bases left in between. TCRdb fed the 5' RACE reads into MiXCR, producing one record per CDR3 protein. The sample gives over 65,000 distinct CDR3 sequences, 9.4% of which show up once; 1.5% to 2% is in the top ten. The sequenced sample consisted of PBMCs. The V and J genes are TRBV5-1 and TRBJ2-3, with D perhaps matching TRBD2 (6 bases). This clonotype originated in a man aged 50 or older in good health. The CDR3 nucleotides read TGCGCCAGCAGCCCCACGGCGGGGCCCTCCACAGATACGCAGTATTTT. It specifies CASSPTAGPSTDTQYF.